One and the same sample provided the 18 T cell receptor beta chains below, sequenced in a study of blood T cell repertoires in COVID-19 (dated by TCRdb to 2020 to 2022). Libraries came from the immunoSEQ multiplex PCR assay. TCRdb stores this immuneACCESS table with in-frame sequences only. Part of the clones is absent; in the studies checked, under half of the shortfall reflects unresolved V genes, and no reason is known for the rest. Counted in this sample were approximately 190,000 clones; about 83% of them appeared once. The ten largest clones represent 3% to 3.5% of the sample. The specimen was PBMCs or T cells enriched from blood (not recorded which). The receptors here all came from a woman in her twenties or thirties who had been exposed to COVID-19.

The V gene is TRBV2, the J gene TRBJ1-2; TRBD1 might be the D (5 bases). This CDR3 spans 17 amino acids. Germline CDR1 reads SNHLY; CDR2 reads FYNNEI. V was shortened by 7 bases and J by 4 bases, with 25 bases between the two germline ends. CDR3 loop: CASIGRGGEAQSYGYTF. The CDR3 DNA follows: TGTGCCAGCATAGGGCGTGGGGGGGAGGCCCAATCCTATGGCTACACCTTC.

This clone was seen a few times. The chain has TRBV7-2 and TRBJ1-5; D ambiguous. Germline CDR1 SGHTA, CDR2 FQGNSA. V lost 2 bases, J lost 7 bases, and 12 bases lay in between. This CDR3 has 14 residues. The DNA for the CDR3 is TGTGCCAGCAGCTTAACTCCCGAGGAACAGCCCCAGCATTTT. Its translation is CASSLTPEEQPQHF.

The chain couples TRBV11-2 to TRBJ1-2; 8 bases map to TRBD1. Germline V gives CDR1 SGHAT, CDR2 FQNNGV. Trimming took 5 bases from V and 8 from J; bases not matched to a gene: 10. This CDR3 is built from 14 residues. CDR3 in DNA: TGTGCCAGCAGCCCTAACCAGGGGGCGCAGGGCTACACCTTC. Its protein is CASSPNQGAQGYTF.

The chain employs TRBV10-3 and TRBJ2-3, with no clear D. Germline V lookup: CDR1 ENHRY, CDR2 SYGVKD. The CDR3 consists of 15 residues. The V gene lost 8 bases and the J gene lost 2 bases, with 17 bases spanning the gap. The CDR3 sequence: CAIGESIGDTDTQYF. CDR3 DNA sequence: TGTGCCATCGGAGAGTCGATCGGAGACACAGATACGCAGTATTTT.

The chain uses TRBV5-1 and TRBJ2-5; 12 bases match TRBD2. V trimming: 4 bases; J trimming: 2 bases; junction bases outside the gene matches: 6. The CDR3 runs 16 residues. The V gene's germline CDR1 is SGHRS and CDR2 YFSETQ. The CDR3 bases are TGCGCCAGCAGCATGGGGCTAGCGGGGGGGCAAGAGACCCAGTACTTC. Its translation: CASSMGLAGGQETQYF.

The chain has TRBV14 and TRBJ1-1; D may be TRBD1 (5 bases). The CDR3 contains 15 residues. CDR1 is SGHDN, CDR2 FVKESK, per germline. V was shortened by 2 bases and J by 5 bases, with 15 bases between the two germline ends. Here the CDR3 DNA reads TGTGCCAGCAGCCAATTGGACATGGGTGGAACTGAAGCTTTCTTT. This sequence encodes CASSQLDMGGTEAFF. The full variable domain, rest sourced from reference TRBV14 and TRBJ1-1, is EAGVTQFPSHSVIEKGQTVTLRCDPISGHDNLYWYRRVMGKEIKFLLHFVKESKQDESGMPNNRFLAERTGGTYSTLKVQPAELEDSGVYFCASSQLDMGGTEAFFGQGTRLTVV.

The chain employs TRBV5-1 and TRBJ1-1; 9 nucleotides match TRBD1. This CDR3 comprises 15 residues. CDR1 is SGHRS, CDR2 YFSETQ, per germline. After removal of 0 bases from V and 1 base from J, the junction contained 1 base not matched to a gene. The CDR3 here is CASSLVGQGNTEAFF. The CDR3 DNA is TGCGCCAGCAGCTTGGTGGGACAGGGGAACACTGAAGCTTTCTTT.

The chain links TRBV2 to TRBJ1-5; 7 bases align to TRBD1. The germline gives CDR1 SNHLY, CDR2 FYNNEI. The CDR3 runs to 14 residues. J gave up 2 bases and V 8 bases, and 6 bases lay outside the gene matches. The CDR3 loop is CASQDRVRNQPQHF. The DNA of the CDR3 is TGTGCCAGCCAAGACAGGGTTCGCAATCAGCCCCAGCATTTT.

This chain connects TRBV5-1 to TRBJ1-2, with TRBD1 as a possible D gene (6 bases). V was shortened by 5 bases and J by 6 bases, with 20 bases between the two germline ends. Germline V lookup: CDR1 SGHRS, CDR2 YFSETQ. The CDR3 runs to 15 residues. The CDR3 region is CASRSGTRRRNGYTF. CDR3 DNA sequence: TGCGCCAGCAGATCCGGGACAAGGAGACGCAATGGCTACACCTTC. Using reference TRBV5-1 and TRBJ1-2 for the parts outside the CDR3, the full variable domain is KAGVTQTPRYLIKTRGQQVTLSCSPISGHRSVSWYQQTPGQGLQFLFEYFSETQRNKGNFPGRFSGRQFSNSRSEMNVSTLELGDSALYLCASRSGTRRRNGYTFGSGTRLTVV.

The rearrangement joins TRBV7-9 to TRBJ2-1; 11 nucleotides match TRBD2. V was pared by 2 bases and J by 5 bases, with 5 bases of the junction left unmatched. CDR3 length: 16 residues. CDR1 SEHNR and CDR2 FQNEAQ come from the germline V gene (reference sequence). The CDR3 loop is CASSLTSGGTHNEQFF. The CDR3 DNA reads as TGTGCCAGCAGCTTAACTAGCGGGGGAACCCACAATGAGCAGTTCTTC.

V is TRBV6-5 and J is TRBJ2-1, with 9 bases that match TRBD2. The CDR3 is 14 amino acids. Trimming cost V 10 bases and J 9 bases; bases outside gene matches: 13. The V gene's germline CDR1 is MNHEY and CDR2 SVGAGI. CDR3 residues: CATSPRGGAGEQFF. The CDR3 nucleotides read TGTGCCACCTCGCCTCGCGGGGGGGCCGGTGAGCAGTTCTTC.

The chain carries TRBV6-4 and TRBJ2-7, with 10 positions matching TRBD1. V shed 0 bases and J 5 bases; nucleotides not matched to a gene: 7. The CDR3 totals 16 residues. Germline assignment: CDR1 MRHNA and CDR2 SNTAGT. The chain's CDR3 is CASSDSGTGDLHEQYF. CDR3 bases: TGTGCCAGCAGTGACTCAGGGACAGGGGACCTCCACGAGCAGTACTTC.

This chain uses TRBV4-3 with TRBJ2-4; 15 nucleotides line up with TRBD2. In germline, CDR1 is LGHNA, CDR2 YSLEER. This CDR3 comprises 19 residues. After removal of 0 bases from V and 0 bases from J, the junction contained 3 bases not matched to a gene. CDR3 amino acids: CASSQEGTSGGLAKNIQYF. The CDR3 DNA reads as TGCGCCAGCAGCCAAGAGGGGACTAGCGGGGGGCTAGCCAAAAACATTCAGTACTTC.

This clone was recorded a few times. This chain uses TRBV9 with TRBJ1-6, with D uncertain. Germline values: CDR1 SGDLS, CDR2 YYNGEE. The V and J ends lost 7 bases and 5 bases respectively, with 13 bases between them. The CDR3 covers 14 residues. The CDR3 region is CASGRHLDNSPLHF. CDR3 in DNA: TGTGCCAGCGGGCGACATCTTGATAATTCACCCCTCCACTTT.

J is TRBJ2-2 and V is TRBV5-6, with 8 bases fitting TRBD1. Germline lookup yields CDR1 SGHDT and CDR2 YYEEEE. Germline trimming cut 4 bases from V and 0 bases from J; bases unmatched to any gene: 8. CDR3 length: 17 amino acids. CDR3 amino acids: CASSPGTGRTNTGELFF. Written as DNA, the CDR3 is TGTGCCAGCAGCCCCGGGACAGGAAGGACGAACACCGGGGAGCTGTTTTTT.

J is TRBJ1-6 and V is TRBV11-2; 10 nucleotides line up with TRBD1. The CDR3 loop spans 16 amino acids. Looked up from germline, CDR1 is SGHAT and CDR2 is FQNNGV. Trimming cost V 6 bases and J 7 bases; bases outside gene matches: 9. The CDR3 reads CASRPTGTGANSPLHF. The CDR3 nucleotides are TGTGCCAGCAGACCGACAGGGACAGGGGCGAATTCACCCCTCCACTTT.

The chain is built from TRBV27 and TRBJ2-5; no reliable D call. The CDR3 is made up of 14 amino acids. CDR1 MNHEY and CDR2 SMNVEV come from the germline V gene (reference sequence). Trimming pared 5 bases from V and 7 bases from J, leaving 17 bases between. DNA of the CDR3: TGTGCCAGCAGTACCCACAGAGACCTCTGGACCCAGTACTTC. Its protein is CASSTHRDLWTQYF.

The rearrangement joins TRBV29-1 to TRBJ2-7; D is possibly TRBD2 (6 bases). Germline V gene sequence: CDR1 SQVTM, CDR2 ANQGSEA. The CDR3 has 10 amino acids. The CDR3 region has the DNA TGCAGTGTAGGCGGGAACGAGCAGTACTTC. Its protein product is CSVGGNEQYF.